The 29 T cell receptor beta chains presented below share a single source sample, sequenced in a study of shared clonotypes between healthy human individuals. The data were produced by immunoSEQ multiplex PCR, yet TCRdb's version contains in-frame clones alone and is incomplete. The sample records millions of clones, more than 80% being singletons. The sample comprised naive CD4+ T cells from PBMCs. Subset: CD45RA+ positively selected. The receptors shown here come from a man in his late teens or twenties in good health. Some clones in this sample may be carry-over from other donors' samples.

The genes are TRBV27 and TRBJ1-1, with 7 bases matching TRBD1. V shed 6 bases and J 1 base; nucleotides not matched to a gene: 8. Germline loops: CDR1 MNHEY, CDR2 SMNVEV (reference sequence). CDR3 length: 15 amino acids. Here the CDR3 DNA reads TGTGCCAGCAGGGGGACAGCCGCCCAGAACACTGAAGCTTTCTTT. Translation gives CASRGTAAQNTEAFF.

As concerns this clone: Other DNA sequences within the sample encode an identical CDR3. This chain links TRBV5-1 with TRBJ1-1; 8 bases line up with TRBD1. The CDR3 runs to 14 residues. Germline lookup yields CDR1 SGHRS and CDR2 YFSETQ. The V segment lost 4 bases and the J segment 3 bases; nucleotides outside the gene matches: 5. DNA for the CDR3: TGCGCCAGCAGCGCCCAGGGGGCGGACACTGAAGCTTTCTTT. The encoded protein is CASSAQGADTEAFF.

This rearrangement joins TRBV11-2 to TRBJ2-7, with D possibly matching TRBD1 (7 bases). CDR1 and CDR2 (germline): SGHAT, FQNNGV. The CDR3 has 16 amino acids. V was cut by 6 bases and J by 2 bases, with 20 bases left in between. In DNA form, the CDR3 reads TGTGCCAGCAGAAAGACAGGGAGGACGACAACCTACGAGCAGTACTTC. Protein: CASRKTGRTTTYEQYF.

The V and J genes are TRBV2 and TRBJ2-5; D unclear. Per germline, CDR1 SNHLY and CDR2 FYNNEI. V lost 8 bases, J lost 5 bases, and 12 bases lay in between. The CDR3 has 12 residues. For the CDR3, the DNA is TGTGCCAGCGGTTCCCCATCGGAGACCCAGTACTTC. This codes for CASGSPSETQYF.

This clone was recorded only once. This chain uses TRBV7-9 with TRBJ2-1; TRBD1 agrees at 9 bases. Germline CDR1 SEHNR, CDR2 FQNEAQ (reference sequence). The trim removed 5 bases at V and 0 bases at J, leaving 5 bases unmatched. This CDR3 spans 16 amino acids. The CDR3 region has the DNA TGTGCCAGCAGCCCGACAGGGGGTCCCTCCTACAATGAGCAGTTCTTC. It translates to CASSPTGGPSYNEQFF.

The chain carries TRBV4-1 and TRBJ2-3, with TRBD2 matching over 9 bases. CDR1 is MGHRA, CDR2 YSYEKL, per germline. The CDR3 runs to 16 residues. The V and J ends lost 4 bases and 2 bases, in that order; junction bases with no gene match: 7. The CDR3 DNA sequence: TGCGCCAGCAGCCGGGACCTAGCGGGAACCACAGATACGCAGTATTTT. The encoded protein is CASSRDLAGTTDTQYF.

This chain joins TRBV2 and TRBJ1-2; D gene ambiguous. The germline V gene encodes CDR1 SNHLY and CDR2 FYNNEI. V was pared by 6 bases and J by 2 bases, with 13 bases between. The length of the CDR3 is 14 residues. The CDR3 loop reads CASSFTTKNYGYTF. CDR3 nucleotides: TGTGCCAGCAGCTTTACCACTAAAAACTATGGCTACACCTTC. The whole variable domain, filled in from reference TRBV2 and TRBJ1-2, reads EPEVTQTPSHQVTQMGQEVILRCVPISNHLYFYWYRQILGQKVEFLVSFYNNEISEKSEIFDDQFSVERPDGSNFTLKIRSTKLEDSAMYFCASSFTTKNYGYTFGSGTRLTVV.

This clone was seen only once. V and J are TRBV6-5 and TRBJ1-5, with 9 nucleotides matching TRBD1. Germline trimming cut 0 bases from V and 5 bases from J; bases unmatched to any gene: 2. CDR1 and CDR2 from the germline V gene are MNHEY and SVGAGI. This CDR3 is built from 15 residues. In nucleotides, the CDR3 is TGTGCCAGCAGTTACTCTACAGGGGGCGATCAGCCCCAGCATTTT. Residues: CASSYSTGGDQPQHF.

The chain joins TRBV5-1 to TRBJ1-3; 12 bases map to TRBD1. The germline V gene encodes CDR1 SGHRS and CDR2 YFSETQ. Trimming removed 4 bases from V and 8 bases from J; junction bases left unmatched: 10. The CDR3 totals 16 residues. CDR3 DNA: TGCGCCAGCAGCGCCGGGACAGGGGGCAATTCTGACACCATATATTTT. Amino acid sequence: CASSAGTGGNSDTIYF.

The CDR3 sequence: CASSPTGGDTGELFF. In nucleotides, the CDR3 is TGTGCCAGCAGCCCCACAGGTGGGGACACCGGGGAGCTGTTTTTT. The J gene is TRBJ2-2, the V gene TRBV6-5, with D maybe TRBD1 (5 bases). The CDR3 covers 15 residues. Trimming removed 6 bases at V and 3 bases at J, with 14 bases between. Germline values: CDR1 MNHEY, CDR2 SVGAGI.

The chain recombines TRBV4-1 with TRBJ2-5, with D possibly TRBD2 on 7 matching bases. Germline V gives CDR1 MGHRA, CDR2 YSYEKL. V shed 0 bases and J shed 1 base, with 15 bases lying between them. The CDR3 runs to 17 residues. This chain's CDR3 is CASSQEGGGAFQETQYF. CDR3 DNA sequence: TGCGCCAGCAGCCAAGAAGGAGGGGGGGCCTTCCAAGAGACCCAGTACTTC.

This chain joins TRBV7-9 and TRBJ2-2; no definite D call. The CDR3 spans 15 residues. The ends were cut back, 4 bases at V and 3 bases at J, with 12 bases in the middle. Germline-derived CDR1 and CDR2 are SEHNR and FQNEAQ (reference sequence). In DNA, the CDR3 is TGTGCCAGCAGCTCCAAACCCACCTACACCGGGGAGCTGTTTTTT. Translation gives CASSSKPTYTGELFF.

The chain joins TRBV14 to TRBJ2-1, with 7 bases aligning to TRBD1. V trimming: 4 bases; J trimming: 6 bases; junction bases outside the gene matches: 9. Germline V gives CDR1 SGHDN, CDR2 FVKESK. This CDR3 comprises 15 residues. The CDR3 reads CASSRHRGMGNEQFF. CDR3 nucleotide sequence: TGTGCCAGCAGCCGCCACAGGGGTATGGGCAATGAGCAGTTCTTC.

On this clone: Other DNA variants within this sample encode the same CDR3. This chain links TRBV5-1 with TRBJ2-3; D unresolved. V lost 2 bases and J 2 bases, leaving 3 bases between the germline ends. This CDR3 comprises 12 residues. CDR1 SGHRS and CDR2 YFSETQ come from the germline V gene. CDR3 bases: TGCGCCAGCAGCTTAGACACAGATACGCAGTATTTT. This encodes CASSLDTDTQYF.

The sample holds one count of this clone. This chain links TRBV5-4 with TRBJ1-2, with D maybe TRBD1 (5 bases). Deletions cut 0 bases from V and 4 bases from J, with 10 bases between. CDR1 and CDR2 (germline): SGHNT, YYREEE (reference sequence). This CDR3 is 14 amino acids long. The CDR3 DNA reads as TGTGCCAGCAGCTTGGAGACAGCATCCTATGGCTACACCTTC. Translating it yields CASSLETASYGYTF.

This chain uses TRBV4-2 with TRBJ1-4, with 9 bases aligning to TRBD1. Germline CDR1 and CDR2: LGHNA and YNFKEQ. V lost 1 base, J lost 6 bases, and 0 bases stayed unmatched. The CDR3 has 14 amino acids. The CDR3 here is CASSQGQGDEKLFF. The CDR3 DNA sequence: TGTGCCAGCAGCCAAGGACAGGGGGATGAAAAACTGTTTTTT.

The genes are TRBV11-2 and TRBJ2-7, with 7 bases that match TRBD1. Germline V gene lookup returns CDR1 SGHAT and CDR2 FQNNGV. The CDR3 totals 14 residues. The junction had 8 bases not matched to a gene; V was cut back by 5 bases and J by 4 bases. The CDR3: CASSTRQGSYEQYF. CDR3 bases: TGTGCCAGCAGCACCCGACAGGGTAGTTACGAGCAGTACTTC.

A note on this clone: Other DNA sequences in this sample translate to the same CDR3. The CDR3 loop is CASSLDREETQYF. The CDR3 nucleotides are TGTGCCAGCAGCTTAGACAGGGAAGAGACCCAGTACTTC. This chain connects TRBV7-7 to TRBJ2-5, with D possibly TRBD1 on 6 matching bases. Germline lookup yields CDR1 SSHAT and CDR2 FNYEAQ (reference sequence). The CDR3 sequence is 13 residues long. The V end was cut by 1 base, the J end by 3 bases, with 6 bases between.

This sequence joins TRBV29-1 and TRBJ2-2; 8 nucleotides match TRBD1. CDR1 is SQVTM, CDR2 ANQGSEA, per germline. CDR3 length: 14 residues. V trimming: 6 bases; J trimming: 4 bases; junction bases outside the gene matches: 7. CDR3 in amino acids: CSVGATGATGELFF. The CDR3 DNA reads TGCAGCGTGGGCGCGACAGGGGCCACCGGGGAGCTGTTTTTT.

This clone was seen only a few times. The J gene is TRBJ1-5, the V gene TRBV30; D is possibly TRBD1 (5 bases). V shed 5 bases and J shed 2 bases, with 10 bases lying between them. There are 13 residues in the CDR3. From germline, CDR1 is GTSNPN and CDR2 SVGIG (reference sequence). The CDR3 sequence: CAWRGDGNQPQHF. The CDR3 DNA reads as TGTGCCTGGCGGGGGGATGGCAATCAGCCCCAGCATTTT. Full variable domain (outside the CDR3, taken from reference TRBV30 and TRBJ1-5): SQTIHQWPATLVQPVGSPLSLECTVEGTSNPNLYWYRQAAGRGLQLLFYSVGIGQISSEVPQNLSASRPQDRQFILSSKKLLLSDSGFYLCAWRGDGNQPQHFGDGTRLSIL.

Notes on this clone: The sample contains more than one DNA sequence encoding this CDR3. The J gene is TRBJ1-4, the V gene TRBV10-2, with D tentatively TRBD1 (5 bases). The CDR3 length is 15 residues. CDR1 is WSHSY and CDR2 is SAAADI in the germline V gene. Trimming pared 1 base from V and 0 bases from J, leaving 6 bases between. CDR3 in amino acids: CASSELGATNEKLFF. In DNA form, the CDR3 reads TGCGCCAGCAGTGAGTTGGGGGCAACTAATGAAAAACTGTTTTTT.

The chain has TRBV28 and TRBJ2-4; the match to TRBD2 covers 10 bases. CDR1 MDHEN and CDR2 SYDVKM come from the germline V gene. This CDR3 region has 15 residues. J lost 6 bases, V lost 5 bases, and 7 bases had no gene match. The CDR3 here is CASSLAGASANIQYF. For the CDR3, the DNA is TGTGCCAGCAGTCTAGCGGGAGCATCGGCAAACATTCAGTACTTC.

This clone was detected a few times. Written as DNA, the CDR3 is TGTGCCAGTCAAATCTCTCAGGATCAGCCCCAGCATTTT. The encoded protein is CASQISQDQPQHF. The J gene is TRBJ1-5, the V gene TRBV6-1; no reliable D call. The V gene's germline CDR1 is MNHNS and CDR2 SASEGT. The V and J ends lost 9 bases and 5 bases respectively, with 14 bases between them. The CDR3 spans 13 residues.

J is TRBJ2-1 and V is TRBV5-1; a weak D match, TRBD1 (5 bases). The CDR3 is 13 amino acids. Germline assignment: CDR1 SGHRS and CDR2 YFSETQ. Between the trimmed V and J ends, which lost 0 bases and 6 bases, there was a span of 7 bases. The CDR3 nucleotides are TGCGCCAGCAGCTTGGCGACAGTCAATGAGCAGTTCTTC. This sequence encodes CASSLATVNEQFF. The variable domain in full, with the rest retrieved from reference TRBV5-1 and TRBJ2-1, is KAGVTQTPRYLIKTRGQQVTLSCSPISGHRSVSWYQQTPGQGLQFLFEYFSETQRNKGNFPGRFSGRQFSNSRSEMNVSTLELGDSALYLCASSLATVNEQFFGPGTRLTVL.

This chain links TRBV19 with TRBJ1-1, with D perhaps TRBD1 (6 bases). Germline V gene sequence: CDR1 LNHDA, CDR2 SQIVND (reference sequence). V was shortened by 5 bases and J by 1 base, with 20 bases between the two germline ends. The CDR3 totals 17 residues. In DNA form, the CDR3 reads TGTGCCAGTAGTCCCCACGGGGGGCCCTATTCGAACACTGAAGCTTTCTTT. Protein product: CASSPHGGPYSNTEAFF.

This clone was counted only a few times. The chain uses TRBV30 and TRBJ1-5; no reliable D call. The V end was cut by 1 base, the J end by 7 bases, with 14 bases between. There are 14 residues in the CDR3. Germline assignment: CDR1 GTSNPN and CDR2 SVGIG (reference sequence). The CDR3: CAWSGGLVGQPQHF. The CDR3 DNA follows: TGTGCCTGGAGTGGAGGGCTAGTGGGCCAGCCCCAGCATTTT.

This clone was seen only a few times. This chain uses TRBV6-1 with TRBJ1-5; D uncertain. This CDR3 region has 16 residues. V was trimmed by 3 bases and J by 0 bases, leaving 12 bases between them. Per germline, CDR1 MNHNS and CDR2 SASEGT. CDR3 bases: TGTGCCAGCAGTGACCGCGGGCAGATTAGCAATCAGCCCCAGCATTTT. Amino acids: CASSDRGQISNQPQHF.

The genes are TRBV7-7 and TRBJ2-5; D remains unclear. V was trimmed by 1 base and J by 3 bases, leaving 12 bases between them. The CDR3 is 15 amino acids. Germline V gives CDR1 SSHAT, CDR2 FNYEAQ (reference sequence). The CDR3 DNA sequence: TGTGCCAGCAGCTTAGGCCCACAGAGCGAAGAGACCCAGTACTTC. Translated: CASSLGPQSEETQYF.

To note about this clone: The sample carries other DNA sequences with the same CDR3. The V gene is TRBV20-1, the J gene TRBJ2-7; no definite D call. The germline gives CDR1 DFQATT, CDR2 SNEGSKA (reference sequence). This CDR3 spans 10 amino acids. Trimming took off 4 bases at V and 4 bases at J, with 5 bases between the two ends. The CDR3 DNA is TGCAGTGCTACTAATTACGAGCAGTACTTC. This sequence encodes CSATNYEQYF.